This T cell receptor (beta chain) was obtained from a study of post-analysis software for immune sequencing data. Overall study: The courses of disease that were included comprised relapsing-remitting, secondary progressive and progressive-relapsing multiple sclerosis. Notes on the study in general: F measure showed strong co-clustering of same-batch samples. The study found TRBV5-6, TRBV5-1 and TRBV20-1 among 4 or 5 TRBV segments more frequent in patients than controls. Significantly lower normalized Chao1 diversity was seen in multiple sclerosis patients than in controls.

About this clonotype: Its antigen is unidentified.

Libraries were made from TCR beta cDNA, and they carried unique molecular identifiers. T cells numbering roughly 1 to 10 million yielded approximately 500,000 cDNA molecules. Via MiXCR, TCRdb re-called the PCR reads, giving one row per CDR3 protein. The sample lists a few hundred thousand distinct CDR3 sequences, 30% to 45% occurring once. CDR3 length: 16 amino acids. In germline, CDR1 is MDHEN, CDR2 SYDVKM. V lost 7 bases to trimming and J lost 3 bases, with 18 bases between them. The chain is built from TRBV28 and TRBJ2-2; a weak D match, TRBD1 (6 bases). The TCR originated in a girl aged 10 to 17 with multiple sclerosis. The sequenced sample consisted of blood. DNA of the CDR3: TGTGCCAGCACTGAGAGGGGGACACCCTACACCGGGGAGCTGTTTTTT. Translation gives CASTERGTPYTGELFF.